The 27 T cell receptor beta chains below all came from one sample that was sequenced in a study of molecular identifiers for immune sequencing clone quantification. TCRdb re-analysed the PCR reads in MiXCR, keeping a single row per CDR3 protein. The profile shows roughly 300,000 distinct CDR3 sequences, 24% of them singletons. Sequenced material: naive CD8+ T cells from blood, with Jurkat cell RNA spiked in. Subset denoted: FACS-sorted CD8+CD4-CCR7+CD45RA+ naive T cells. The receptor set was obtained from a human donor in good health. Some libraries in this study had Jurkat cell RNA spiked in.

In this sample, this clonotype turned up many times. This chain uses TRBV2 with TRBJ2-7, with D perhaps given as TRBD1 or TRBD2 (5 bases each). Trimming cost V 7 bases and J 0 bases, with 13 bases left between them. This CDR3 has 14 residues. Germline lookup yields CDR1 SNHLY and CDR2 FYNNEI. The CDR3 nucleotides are TGTGCCAGCATTGGGGGTAAAATCTCCTACGAGCAGTACTTC. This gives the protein CASIGGKISYEQYF.

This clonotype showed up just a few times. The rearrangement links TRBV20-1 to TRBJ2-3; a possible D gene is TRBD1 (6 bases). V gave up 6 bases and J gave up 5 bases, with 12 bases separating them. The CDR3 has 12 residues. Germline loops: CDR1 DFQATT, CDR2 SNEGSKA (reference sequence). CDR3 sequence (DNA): TGCAGTGCAGATTTAGGGGGAGATACGCAGTATTTT. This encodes CSADLGGDTQYF.

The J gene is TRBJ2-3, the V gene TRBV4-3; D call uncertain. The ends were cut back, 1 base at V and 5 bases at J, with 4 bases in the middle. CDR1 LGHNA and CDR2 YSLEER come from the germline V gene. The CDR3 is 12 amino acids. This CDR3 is CASSQVVDTQYF. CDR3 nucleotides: TGCGCCAGCAGCCAAGTCGTAGATACGCAGTATTTT.

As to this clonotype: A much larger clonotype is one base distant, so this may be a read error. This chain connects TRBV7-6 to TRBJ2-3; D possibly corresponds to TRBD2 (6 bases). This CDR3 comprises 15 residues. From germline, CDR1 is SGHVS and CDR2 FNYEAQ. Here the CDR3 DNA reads TGTGTCAGCAGCTTCAACGCGGAGGGTACAGATACGCAGTATTTT. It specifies CVSSFNAEGTDTQYF.

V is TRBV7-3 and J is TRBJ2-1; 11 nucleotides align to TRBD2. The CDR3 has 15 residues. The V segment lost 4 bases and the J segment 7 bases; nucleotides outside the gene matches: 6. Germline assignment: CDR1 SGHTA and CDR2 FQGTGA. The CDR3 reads CASSSSSGGNNEQFF. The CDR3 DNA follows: TGTGCCAGCAGCTCCTCTAGCGGGGGGAATAATGAGCAGTTCTTC.

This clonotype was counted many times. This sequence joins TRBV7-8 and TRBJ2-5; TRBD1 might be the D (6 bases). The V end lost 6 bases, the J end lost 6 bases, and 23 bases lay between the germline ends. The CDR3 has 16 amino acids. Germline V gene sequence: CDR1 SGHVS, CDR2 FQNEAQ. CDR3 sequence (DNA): TGTGCCAGCAGTCAAGAGCCGGGACAACCAGTACAGACCCAGTACTTC. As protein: CASSQEPGQPVQTQYF.

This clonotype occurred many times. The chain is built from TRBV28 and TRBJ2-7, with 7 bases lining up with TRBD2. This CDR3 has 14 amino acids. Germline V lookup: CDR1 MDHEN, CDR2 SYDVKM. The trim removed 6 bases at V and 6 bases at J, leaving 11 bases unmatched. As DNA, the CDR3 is TGTGCCAGCAGCTACTCGGGGGGTACTAGCGAGCAGTACTTC. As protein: CASSYSGGTSEQYF.

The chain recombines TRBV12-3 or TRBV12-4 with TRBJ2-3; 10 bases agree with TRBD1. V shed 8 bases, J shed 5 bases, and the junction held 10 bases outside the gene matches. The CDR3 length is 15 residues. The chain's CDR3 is CASGRPGQGLDTQYF. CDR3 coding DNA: TGTGCCAGCGGAAGACCGGGACAGGGGTTAGATACGCAGTATTTT.

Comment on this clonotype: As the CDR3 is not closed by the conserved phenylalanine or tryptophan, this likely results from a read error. The CDR3 sequence: CASSYRTTEAFL. The CDR3 DNA is TGTGCCAGTAGTTACAGGACCACTGAAGCTTTCCTT. This chain joins TRBV19 and TRBJ1-1; D possibly corresponds to TRBD1 (5 bases). The V end lost 5 bases, the J end lost 4 bases, and 8 bases lay between the germline ends. Germline lookup yields CDR1 LNHDA and CDR2 SQIVND (reference sequence). The CDR3 runs 12 residues.

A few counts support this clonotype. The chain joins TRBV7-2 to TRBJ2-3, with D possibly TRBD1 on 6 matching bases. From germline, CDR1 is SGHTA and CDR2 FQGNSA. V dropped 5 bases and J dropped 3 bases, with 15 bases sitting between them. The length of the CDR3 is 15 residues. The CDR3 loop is CASSIWGQVTDTQYF. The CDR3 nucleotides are TGTGCCAGCAGCATTTGGGGACAAGTGACAGATACGCAGTATTTT.

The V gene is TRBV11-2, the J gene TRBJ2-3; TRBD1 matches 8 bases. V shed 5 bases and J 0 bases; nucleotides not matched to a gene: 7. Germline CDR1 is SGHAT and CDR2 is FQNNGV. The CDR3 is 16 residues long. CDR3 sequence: CASSLRTGGSTDTQYF. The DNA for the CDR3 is TGTGCCAGCAGCCTCCGAACAGGGGGTAGCACAGATACGCAGTATTTT.

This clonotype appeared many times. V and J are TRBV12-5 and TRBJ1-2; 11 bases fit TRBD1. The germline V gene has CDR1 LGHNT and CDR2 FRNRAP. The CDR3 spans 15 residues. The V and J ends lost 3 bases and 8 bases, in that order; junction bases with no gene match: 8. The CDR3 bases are TGTGCTAGTGGTTTCGGACAGGGGGCGCAAGGCGGCTACACCTTC. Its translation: CASGFGQGAQGGYTF. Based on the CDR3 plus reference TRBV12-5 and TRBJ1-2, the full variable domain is DARVTQTPRHKVTEMGQEVTMRCQPILGHNTVFWYRQTMMQGLELLAYFRNRAPLDDSGMPKDRFSAEMPDATLATLKIQPSEPRDSAVYFCASGFGQGAQGGYTFGSGTRLTVV.

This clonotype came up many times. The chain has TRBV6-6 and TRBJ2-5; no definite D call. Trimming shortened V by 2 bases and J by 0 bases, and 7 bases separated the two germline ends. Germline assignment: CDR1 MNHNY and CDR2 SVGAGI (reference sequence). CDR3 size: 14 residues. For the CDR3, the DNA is TGTGCCAGCAGTTACGGTCGGTACCAAGAGACCCAGTACTTC. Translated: CASSYGRYQETQYF.

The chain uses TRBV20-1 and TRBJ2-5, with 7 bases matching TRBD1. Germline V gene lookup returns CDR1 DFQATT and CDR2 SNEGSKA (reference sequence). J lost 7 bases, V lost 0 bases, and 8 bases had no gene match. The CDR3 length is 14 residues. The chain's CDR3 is CSARDTRQGRTQYF. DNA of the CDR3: TGCAGTGCTAGAGATACACGACAGGGTAGGACCCAGTACTTC.

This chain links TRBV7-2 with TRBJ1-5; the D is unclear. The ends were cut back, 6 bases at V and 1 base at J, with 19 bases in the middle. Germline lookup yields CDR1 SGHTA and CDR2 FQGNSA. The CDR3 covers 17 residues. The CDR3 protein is CASRRRRRHQSNQPQHF. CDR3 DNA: TGTGCCAGCAGGCGCCGCCGCCGACACCAGAGCAATCAGCCCCAGCATTTT.

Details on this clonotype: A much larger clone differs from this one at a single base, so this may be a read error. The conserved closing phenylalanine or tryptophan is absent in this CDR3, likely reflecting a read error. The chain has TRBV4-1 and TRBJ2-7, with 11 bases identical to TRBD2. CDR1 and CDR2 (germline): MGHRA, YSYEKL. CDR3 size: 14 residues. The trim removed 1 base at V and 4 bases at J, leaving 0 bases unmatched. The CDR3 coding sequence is TGCGCCAGCAGCCAAGTAGCGGGAGGGTACGAGCAGTACCTC. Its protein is CASSQVAGGYEQYL.

The CDR3 coding sequence is TGCAGTGCTAGAGATCAAATAAACACTGAAGCTTTCTTT. This encodes CSARDQINTEAFF. V usage is TRBV20-1 and J usage is TRBJ1-1, with D unresolved. V was pared by 0 bases and J by 2 bases, with 7 bases between. Germline CDR1 and CDR2: DFQATT and SNEGSKA (reference sequence). The CDR3 has 13 residues.

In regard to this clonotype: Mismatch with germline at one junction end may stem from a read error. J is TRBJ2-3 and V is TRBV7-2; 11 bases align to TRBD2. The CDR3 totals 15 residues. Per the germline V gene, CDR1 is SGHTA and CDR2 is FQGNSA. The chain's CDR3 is CASSLGLAGTDTHYF. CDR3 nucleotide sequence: TGTGCCAGCAGCTTAGGACTAGCGGGAACAGATACGCACTATTTT.

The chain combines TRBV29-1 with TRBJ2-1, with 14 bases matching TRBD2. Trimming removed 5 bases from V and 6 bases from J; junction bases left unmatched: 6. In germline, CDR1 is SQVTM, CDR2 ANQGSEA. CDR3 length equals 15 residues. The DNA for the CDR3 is TGCAGCGTTTTCCCGACTAGCGGGAGGGCCAATGAGCAGTTCTTC. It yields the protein CSVFPTSGRANEQFF.

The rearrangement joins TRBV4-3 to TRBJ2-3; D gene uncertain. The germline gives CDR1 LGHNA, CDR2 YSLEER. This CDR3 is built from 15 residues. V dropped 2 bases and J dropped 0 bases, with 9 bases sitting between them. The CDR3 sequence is CASSQHGSSTDTQYF. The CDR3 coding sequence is TGCGCCAGCAGCCAACACGGTTCTAGCACAGATACGCAGTATTTT.

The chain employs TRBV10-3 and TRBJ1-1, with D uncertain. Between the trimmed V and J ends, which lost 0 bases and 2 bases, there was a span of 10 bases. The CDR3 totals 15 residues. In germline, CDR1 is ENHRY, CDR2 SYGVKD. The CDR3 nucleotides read TGTGCCATCAGTGAGTCGGTGTTTTTAAACACTGAAGCTTTCTTT. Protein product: CAISESVFLNTEAFF.

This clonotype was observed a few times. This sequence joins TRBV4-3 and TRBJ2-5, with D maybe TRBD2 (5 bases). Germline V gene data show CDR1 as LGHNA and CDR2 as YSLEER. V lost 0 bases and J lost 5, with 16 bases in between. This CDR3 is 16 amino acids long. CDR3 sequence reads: CASSQDVTWRGETQYF. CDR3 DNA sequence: TGCGCCAGCAGCCAAGATGTAACGTGGCGCGGGGAGACCCAGTACTTC.

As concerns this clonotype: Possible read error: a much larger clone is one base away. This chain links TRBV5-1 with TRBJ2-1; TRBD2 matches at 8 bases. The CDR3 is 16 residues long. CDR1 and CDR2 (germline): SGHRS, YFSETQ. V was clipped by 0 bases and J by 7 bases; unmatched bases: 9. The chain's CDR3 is CASSLARTSSTNEQFF. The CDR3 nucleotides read TGCGCCAGCAGCTTGGCCCGGACTAGCAGTACGAATGAGCAGTTCTTC.

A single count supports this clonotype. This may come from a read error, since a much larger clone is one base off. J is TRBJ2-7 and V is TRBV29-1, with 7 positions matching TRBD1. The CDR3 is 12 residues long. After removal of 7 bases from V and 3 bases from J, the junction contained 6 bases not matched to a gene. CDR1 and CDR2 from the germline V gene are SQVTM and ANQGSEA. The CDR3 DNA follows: TGCAGCGCTGAGACAGGGAACTACGAGCAGTACTTC. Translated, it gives CSAETGNYEQYF.

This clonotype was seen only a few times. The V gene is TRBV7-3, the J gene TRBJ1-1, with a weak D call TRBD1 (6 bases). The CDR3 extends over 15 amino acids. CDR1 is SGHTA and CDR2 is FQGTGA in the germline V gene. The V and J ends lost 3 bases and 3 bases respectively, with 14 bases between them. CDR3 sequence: CASSFEGGGYTEAFF. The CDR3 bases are TGTGCCAGCAGCTTTGAAGGGGGTGGTTACACTGAAGCTTTCTTT.

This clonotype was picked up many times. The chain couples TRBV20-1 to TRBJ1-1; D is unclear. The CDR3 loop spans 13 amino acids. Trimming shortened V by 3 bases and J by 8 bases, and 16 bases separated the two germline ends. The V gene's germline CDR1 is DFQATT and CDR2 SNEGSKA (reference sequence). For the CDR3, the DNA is TGCAGTGCTAGGGCAGTAGAGGAGGTGGAAGCTTTCTTT. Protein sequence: CSARAVEEVEAFF.

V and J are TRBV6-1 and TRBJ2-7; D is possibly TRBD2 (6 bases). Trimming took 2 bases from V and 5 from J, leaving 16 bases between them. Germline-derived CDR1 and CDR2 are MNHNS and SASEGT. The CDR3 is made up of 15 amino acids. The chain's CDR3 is CASSEWEAPRNEQYF. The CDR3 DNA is TGTGCCAGCAGTGAATGGGAGGCCCCTAGAAACGAGCAGTACTTC.